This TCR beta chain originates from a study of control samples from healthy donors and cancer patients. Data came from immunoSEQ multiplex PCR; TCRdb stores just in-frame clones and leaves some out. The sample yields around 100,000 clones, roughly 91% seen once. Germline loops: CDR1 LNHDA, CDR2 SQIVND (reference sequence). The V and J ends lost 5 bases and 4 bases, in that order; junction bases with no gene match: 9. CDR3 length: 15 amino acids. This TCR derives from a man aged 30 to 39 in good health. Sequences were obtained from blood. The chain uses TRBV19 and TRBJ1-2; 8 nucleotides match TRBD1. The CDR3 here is CASSATGALSYGYTF. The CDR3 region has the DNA TGTGCCAGTAGTGCGACAGGGGCGCTTTCCTATGGCTACACCTTC.